Sequencing of this T cell receptor beta chain was carried out in a study of blood T cell repertoires in COVID-19. The CDR3 consists of 13 residues. The germline V gene has CDR1 SGHKS and CDR2 YYEKEE (reference sequence). V lost 0 bases and J lost 5, with 5 bases in between. Using immunoSEQ multiplex PCR, the repertoire was profiled, and TCRdb retains in-frame clones only, with some absent. The sample records 180,000 or so clones, approximately 86% being singletons. The receptor's source is a woman of 80 years or more with acute or convalescent COVID-19. Sample: peripheral blood. The chain uses TRBV5-5 and TRBJ2-2; D uncertain. CDR3 in DNA: TGTGCCAGCAGCTTGGTCGGGACCGGGGAGCTGTTTTTT. The encoded protein is CASSLVGTGELFF.